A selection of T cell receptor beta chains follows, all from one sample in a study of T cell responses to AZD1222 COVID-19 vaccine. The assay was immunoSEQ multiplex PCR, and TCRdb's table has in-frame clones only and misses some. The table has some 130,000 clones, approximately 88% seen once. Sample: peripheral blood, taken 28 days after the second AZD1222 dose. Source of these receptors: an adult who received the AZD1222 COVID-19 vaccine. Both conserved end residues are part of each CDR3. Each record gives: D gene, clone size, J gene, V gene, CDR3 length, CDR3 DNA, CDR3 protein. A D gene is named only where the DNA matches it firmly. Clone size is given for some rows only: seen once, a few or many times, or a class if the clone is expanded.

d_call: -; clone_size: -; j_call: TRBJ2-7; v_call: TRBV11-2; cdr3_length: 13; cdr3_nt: TGTGCCAGCAGTTCTGGATACCAGAACGAGCAGTACTTC; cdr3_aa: CASSSGYQNEQYF
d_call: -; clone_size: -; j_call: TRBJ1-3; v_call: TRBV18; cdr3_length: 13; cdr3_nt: TGTGCCAGCTCAGGGAACTTTGGAAACACCATATATTTT; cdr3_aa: CASSGNFGNTIYF
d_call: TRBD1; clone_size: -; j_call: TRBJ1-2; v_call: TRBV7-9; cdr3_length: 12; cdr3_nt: TGTGCCAGCAGCGCCGGCACAGGGGGTGAGGCCTTC; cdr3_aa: CASSAGTGGEAF
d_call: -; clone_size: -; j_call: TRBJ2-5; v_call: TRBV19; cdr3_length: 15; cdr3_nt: TGTGCCAGTAGTTACCAAGGGGCGCGAGGAGAGACCCAGTACTTC; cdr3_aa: CASSYQGARGETQYF
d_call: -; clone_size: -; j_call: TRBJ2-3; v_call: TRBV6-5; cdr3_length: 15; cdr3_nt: TGTGCCAGCAGTTACGAGGGGGCGGGGACAGATACGCAGTATTTT; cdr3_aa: CASSYEGAGTDTQYF
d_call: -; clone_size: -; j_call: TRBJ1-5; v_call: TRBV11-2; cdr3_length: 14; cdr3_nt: TGTGCCAGCAGCTTAATGACAGGAGGACAGCCCCAGCATTTT; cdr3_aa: CASSLMTGGQPQHF
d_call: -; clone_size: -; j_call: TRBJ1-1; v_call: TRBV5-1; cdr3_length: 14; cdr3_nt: TGCGCCAGCAGCCTTGTGGATACGGGCACTGAAGCTTTCTTT; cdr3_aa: CASSLVDTGTEAFF
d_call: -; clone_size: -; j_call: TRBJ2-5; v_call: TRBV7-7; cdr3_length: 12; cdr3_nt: TGTGCTAGCAGCTTAGTTGGAGAGACCCAGTACTTC; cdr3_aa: CASSLVGETQYF
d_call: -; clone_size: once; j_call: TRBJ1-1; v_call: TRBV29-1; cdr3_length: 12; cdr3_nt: TGCAGCGTTGAACGGTGGAACACTGAAGCTTTCTTT; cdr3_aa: CSVERWNTEAFF
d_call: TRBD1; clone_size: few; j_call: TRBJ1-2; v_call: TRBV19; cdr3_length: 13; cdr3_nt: TGTGCCACCTTAGGGACAGGGAACTATGGCTACACCTTC; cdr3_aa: CATLGTGNYGYTF
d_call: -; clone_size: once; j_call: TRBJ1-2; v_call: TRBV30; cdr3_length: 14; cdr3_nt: TGTGCCTGGAGTGTCGGCATCGACTGGGGTGGCTACACCTTC; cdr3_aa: CAWSVGIDWGGYTF
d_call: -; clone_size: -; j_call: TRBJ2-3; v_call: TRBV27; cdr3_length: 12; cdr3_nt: TGTGCCAGCAGTACGGGCCCCATCTTACAGTATTTT; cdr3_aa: CASSTGPILQYF
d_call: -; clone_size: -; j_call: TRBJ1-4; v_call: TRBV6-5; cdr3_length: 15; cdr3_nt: TGTGCCACCGAGGGGGGGGCTGCAACTAATGAAAAACTGTTTTTT; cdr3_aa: CATEGGAATNEKLFF
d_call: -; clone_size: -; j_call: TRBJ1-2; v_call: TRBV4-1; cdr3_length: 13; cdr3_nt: TGCGCCAGCAGCCAGAGGGACGTTTATGGCTACACCTTC; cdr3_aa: CASSQRDVYGYTF
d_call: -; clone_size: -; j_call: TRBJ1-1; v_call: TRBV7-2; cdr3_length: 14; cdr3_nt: TGTGCCAGCAGCTTAGCATTAGGGGGCACTGAAGCTTTCTTT; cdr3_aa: CASSLALGGTEAFF
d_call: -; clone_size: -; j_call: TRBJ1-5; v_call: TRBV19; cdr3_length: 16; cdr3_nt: TGTGCCAGTAGTACCAAAGGTACTTATAGCAATCAGCCCCAGCATTTT; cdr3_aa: CASSTKGTYSNQPQHF
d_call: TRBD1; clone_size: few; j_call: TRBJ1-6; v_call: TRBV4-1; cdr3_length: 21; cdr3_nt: TGCGCCAGCAGCCAAGTTTCCCACGTGGAAGGGGGCAGCTCCTATAATTCACCCCTCCACTTT; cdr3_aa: CASSQVSHVEGGSSYNSPLHF
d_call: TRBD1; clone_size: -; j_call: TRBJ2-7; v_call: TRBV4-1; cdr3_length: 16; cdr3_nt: TGCGCCAGCAGCCACCGGACAGGGCGTAGCTCCTACGAGCAGTACTTC; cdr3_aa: CASSHRTGRSSYEQYF
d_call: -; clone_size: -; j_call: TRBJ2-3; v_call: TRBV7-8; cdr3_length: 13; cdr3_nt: TGTGCCAGCAGCTTTGGTAGCACAGATACGCAGTATTTT; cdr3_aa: CASSFGSTDTQYF
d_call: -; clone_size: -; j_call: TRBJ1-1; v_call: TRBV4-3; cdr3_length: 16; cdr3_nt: TGCGCCAGCAGCCAAGATCGTGGGGGCCCGGGCACTGAAGCTTTCTTT; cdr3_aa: CASSQDRGGPGTEAFF
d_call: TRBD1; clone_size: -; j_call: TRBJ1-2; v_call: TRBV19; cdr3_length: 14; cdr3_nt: TGTGCCAGTAGTATGTGGGACAGACCCTATGGCTACACCTTC; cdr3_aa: CASSMWDRPYGYTF
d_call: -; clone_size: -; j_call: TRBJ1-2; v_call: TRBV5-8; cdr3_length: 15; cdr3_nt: TGTGCCAGCAGCTTGGTGAGGGGCGCGTCCTATGGCTACACCTTC; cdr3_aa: CASSLVRGASYGYTF
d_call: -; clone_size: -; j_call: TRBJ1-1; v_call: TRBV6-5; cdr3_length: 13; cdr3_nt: TGTGCCAGCCGCGGAGTCATGAACACTGAAGCTTTCTTT; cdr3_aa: CASRGVMNTEAFF
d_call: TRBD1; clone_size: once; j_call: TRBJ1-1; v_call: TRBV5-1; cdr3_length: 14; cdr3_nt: TGCGCCAGCAGCCTTCGACAGGGCGGGACTGAAGCTTTCTTT; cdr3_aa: CASSLRQGGTEAFF
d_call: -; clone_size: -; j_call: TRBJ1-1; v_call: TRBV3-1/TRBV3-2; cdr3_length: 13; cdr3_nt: TGTGCCAGCAGCCAAGGAAAGGGGCAGGAAGCTTTCTTT; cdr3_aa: CASSQGKGQEAFF
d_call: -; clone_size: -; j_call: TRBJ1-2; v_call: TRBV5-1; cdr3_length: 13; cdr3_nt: TGCGCCAGCAGCTTGGGACAGATCAATGGCTACACCTTC; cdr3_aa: CASSLGQINGYTF
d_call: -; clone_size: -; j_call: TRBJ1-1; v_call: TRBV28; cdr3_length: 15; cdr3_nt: TGTGCCAGCAGTTTTTTTCGGGGAGGGAACACTGAAGCTTTCTTT; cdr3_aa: CASSFFRGGNTEAFF
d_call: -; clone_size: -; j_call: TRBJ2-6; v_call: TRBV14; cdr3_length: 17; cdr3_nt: TGTGCCAGCAGCCTGGGACCTAGACCTACTGGGGCCAACGTCCTGACTTTC; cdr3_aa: CASSLGPRPTGANVLTF
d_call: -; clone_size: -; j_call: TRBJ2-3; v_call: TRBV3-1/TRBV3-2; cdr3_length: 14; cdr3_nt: TGTGCCAGCAGCCCCGCGGGGAGCGGAGATACGCAGTATTTT; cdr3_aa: CASSPAGSGDTQYF
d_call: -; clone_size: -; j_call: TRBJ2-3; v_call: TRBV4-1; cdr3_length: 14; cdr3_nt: TGCGCCAGCAGCCGTTCGTGGAGCACAGATACGCAGTATTTT; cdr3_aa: CASSRSWSTDTQYF
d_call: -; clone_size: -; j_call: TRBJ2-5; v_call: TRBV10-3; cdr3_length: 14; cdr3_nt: TGTGCCATCGGAAGGATTAGCGGACAAGAGACCCAGTACTTC; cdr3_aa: CAIGRISGQETQYF
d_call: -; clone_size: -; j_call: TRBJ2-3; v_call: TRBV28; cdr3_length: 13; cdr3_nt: TGTGCCAGCAGCCAGGGAGGCACAGATACGCAGTATTTT; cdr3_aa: CASSQGGTDTQYF
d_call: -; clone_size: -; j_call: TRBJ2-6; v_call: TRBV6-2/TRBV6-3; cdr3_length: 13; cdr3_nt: TGTGCCAGCAGTTGGTCTGGGGCCAACGTCCTGACTTTC; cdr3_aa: CASSWSGANVLTF
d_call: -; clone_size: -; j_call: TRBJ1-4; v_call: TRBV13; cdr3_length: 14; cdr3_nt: TGTGCCAGCAGCTTAGGCGCTTCCAATGAAAAACTGTTTTTT; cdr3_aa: CASSLGASNEKLFF
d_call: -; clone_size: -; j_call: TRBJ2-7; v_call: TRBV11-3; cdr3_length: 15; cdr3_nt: TGTGCCAGCAGCTTAGGAGGGAGCAAGGGCTACGAGCAGTACTTC; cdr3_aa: CASSLGGSKGYEQYF
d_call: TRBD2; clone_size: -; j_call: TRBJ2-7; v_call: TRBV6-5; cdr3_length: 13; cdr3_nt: TGTGCCAGCACTAGCGGGAGGGCCTACGAGCAGTACTTC; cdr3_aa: CASTSGRAYEQYF
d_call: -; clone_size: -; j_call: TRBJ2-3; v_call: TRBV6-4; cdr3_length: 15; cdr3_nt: TGTGCCAGCAGCTTACAGGGAACTAGCACAGATACGCAGTATTTT; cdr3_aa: CASSLQGTSTDTQYF
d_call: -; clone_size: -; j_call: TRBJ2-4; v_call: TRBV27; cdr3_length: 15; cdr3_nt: TGTGCCAGCAGGACGGGCCGGTCCCCCAAAAACATTCAGTACTTC; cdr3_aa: CASRTGRSPKNIQYF
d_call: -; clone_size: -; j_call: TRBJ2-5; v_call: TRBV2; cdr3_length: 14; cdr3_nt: TGTGCCAGCAGATCCCGGTCGGGACAAGAGACCCAGTACTTC; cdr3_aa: CASRSRSGQETQYF